The 24 T cell receptor beta chains below were found in one sample sequenced in a study of shared T cell receptors in the human thymus. The assay was immunoSEQ multiplex PCR, and TCRdb's table has in-frame clones only and misses some. The table includes approximately 730,000 clones, around 85% detected once. These data were also filed under a second study, of human thymus T cells.

The sequencing sample was made of thymocytes. The receptors were sampled from a girl less than two years old with a congenital heart defect.

The chain combines TRBV7-9 with TRBJ2-1, with a weak D call TRBD2 (5 bases). Germline V gives CDR1 SEHNR, CDR2 FQNEAQ (reference sequence). This CDR3 is built from 16 residues. V was shortened by 5 bases and J by 4 bases, with 18 bases between the two germline ends. The chain's CDR3 is CASSHPFRRDYNEQFF. CDR3 coding DNA: TGTGCCAGCAGCCACCCTTTTCGCCGGGATTACAATGAGCAGTTCTTC.

The J gene is TRBJ1-2, the V gene TRBV5-1, with D hard to call. V was shortened by 2 bases and J by 0 bases, with 14 bases between the two germline ends. In germline, CDR1 is SGHRS, CDR2 YFSETQ. This CDR3 spans 16 amino acids. CDR3: CASSLGPPGANYGYTF. The CDR3 DNA reads as TGCGCCAGCAGCTTAGGCCCCCCCGGGGCTAACTATGGCTACACCTTC.

CDR3 in DNA: TGCAGCGTTGAAGTTTTGGGGGCGTGGGGCACTGAAGCTTTCTTT. This encodes CSVEVLGAWGTEAFF. The gene calls are TRBV29-1 and TRBJ1-1, with a possible D match to TRBD1 (6 bases). CDR3 size: 15 residues. Germline V gene lookup returns CDR1 SQVTM and CDR2 ANQGSEA. V was shortened by 1 base and J by 4 bases, with 16 bases between the two germline ends.

The chain is built from TRBV7-2 and TRBJ2-5; D unresolved. This CDR3 has 16 amino acids. Between the trimmed V and J ends, which lost 2 bases and 4 bases, there was a span of 17 bases. Germline-derived CDR1 and CDR2 are SGHTA and FQGNSA. The CDR3 coding sequence is TGTGCCAGCAGCTTAATCCATCTAGGTTCGGGAGAGACCCAGTACTTC. It is translated as CASSLIHLGSGETQYF.

In its sample, this clone was seen a few times. V usage is TRBV28 and J usage is TRBJ2-7; a weak D match, TRBD1 (6 bases). The CDR3 is 14 residues long. V lost 4 bases, J lost 4 bases, and 14 bases lay in between. Germline CDR1 is MDHEN and CDR2 is SYDVKM. In DNA, the CDR3 is TGTGCCAGCAGTTCGGACAGCCACGTTTACGAGCAGTACTTC. Translation gives CASSSDSHVYEQYF. Variable domain in full (rest from reference TRBV28 and TRBJ2-7): DVKVTQSSRYLVKRTGEKVFLECVQDMDHENMFWYRQDPGLGLRLIYFSYDVKMKEKGDIPEGYSVSREKKERFSLILESASTNQTSMYLCASSSDSHVYEQYFGPGTRLTVT.

The genes are TRBV6-5 and TRBJ2-5; 10 nucleotides agree with TRBD1. CDR1 and CDR2 (germline): MNHEY, SVGAGI. This CDR3 comprises 15 residues. V lost 10 bases to trimming and J lost 4 bases; unmatched junction nucleotides: 12. CDR3 region: CATQTGGQKGETQYF. DNA of the CDR3: TGTGCCACCCAGACAGGGGGCCAAAAGGGAGAGACCCAGTACTTC.

This chain connects TRBV18 to TRBJ1-4; TRBD1 agrees at 9 bases. Germline V gene lookup returns CDR1 KGHSH and CDR2 LQKENI. CDR3 length: 19 amino acids. Trimming at V came to 3 bases and at J to 8 bases, leaving 19 bases not matched to a gene. CDR3 residues: CASSPRTGAASASKEKLFF. Written as DNA, the CDR3 is TGTGCCAGCTCACCCCGGACAGGGGCCGCTTCCGCCTCCAAAGAAAAACTGTTTTTT.

The chain combines TRBV10-3 with TRBJ2-2; 8 positions match TRBD1. J was trimmed by 4 bases and V by 8 bases; bases with no gene match: 6. CDR1 is ENHRY and CDR2 is SYGVKD in the germline V gene. The CDR3 loop spans 14 amino acids. The CDR3 protein is CAIADRVVTGELFF. CDR3 sequence (DNA): TGTGCCATCGCGGACAGGGTAGTCACCGGGGAGCTGTTTTTT.

The chain uses TRBV7-4 and TRBJ1-1, with 10 bases matching TRBD1. Germline lookup yields CDR1 SGHVT and CDR2 SQSDAQ. V gave up 10 bases and J gave up 0 bases; unmatched junction bases: 8. This CDR3 spans 15 amino acids. The CDR3 spells CATPGQGRMNTEAFF. CDR3 bases: TGTGCCACCCCGGGACAGGGGCGAATGAACACTGAAGCTTTCTTT.

This chain joins TRBV5-1 and TRBJ1-1; no definite D call. Trimming left V 0 bases short and J 1 base short, with 13 bases between. Germline CDR1 is SGHRS and CDR2 is YFSETQ. This CDR3 comprises 16 residues. Written as DNA, the CDR3 is TGCGCCAGCAGCTTGGTAGTTGAGTTTCCGAACACTGAAGCTTTCTTT. Its protein product is CASSLVVEFPNTEAFF.

This rearrangement joins TRBV7-4 to TRBJ1-4; TRBD1 aligns across 9 bases. CDR3 length equals 16 residues. CDR1 and CDR2 (germline): SGHVT, SQSDAQ. J was trimmed by 8 bases and V by 5 bases; bases with no gene match: 12. The CDR3 here is CASSAAPTGGMEKLFF. The CDR3 coding sequence is TGTGCCAGCAGCGCTGCGCCGACAGGGGGTATGGAAAAACTGTTTTTT. Full variable domain (rest looked up from reference TRBV7-4 and TRBJ1-4): GAGVSQSPRYKVAKRGRDVALRCDSISGHVTLYWYRQTLGQGSEVLTYSQSDAQRDKSGRPSGRFSAERPERSVSTLKIQRTEQGDSAVYLCASSAAPTGGMEKLFFGSGTQLSVL.

This chain connects TRBV6-1 to TRBJ1-1; TRBD1 might be the D (5 bases). This CDR3 has 12 residues. The V end was cut by 7 bases, the J end by 10 bases, with 16 bases between. Germline CDR1 and CDR2: MNHNS and SASEGT. CDR3 residues: CASTPGGGIAFF. The CDR3 DNA sequence: TGTGCCAGCACTCCGGGTGGGGGGATAGCTTTCTTT.

In nucleotides, the CDR3 is TGTGCCAGCAAGGGGGAACGCACAGATACGCAGTATTTT. This translates into CASKGERTDTQYF. The chain recombines TRBV28 with TRBJ2-3, with D possibly TRBD1 on 6 matching bases. CDR1 MDHEN and CDR2 SYDVKM come from the germline V gene. The CDR3 has 13 residues. The V and J ends lost 7 bases and 1 base respectively, with 9 bases between them.

Concerning this clone: The CDR3 carries no conserved terminal phenylalanine or tryptophan, so it likely arises from a read error. The chain is built from TRBV6-1 and TRBJ1-2; 8 bases line up with TRBD1. The V and J ends lost 4 bases and 1 base, in that order; junction bases with no gene match: 8. Germline CDR1 reads MNHNS; CDR2 reads SASEGT. The CDR3 is made up of 16 amino acids. CDR3 sequence: CASSGPRTGGNYGYTL. The CDR3 DNA is TGTGCCAGCAGTGGACCACGCACAGGGGGTAACTATGGCTACACCCTC.

The chain carries TRBV6-1 and TRBJ1-1; D perhaps matches TRBD1 (6 bases). Germline V CDR1 and CDR2: MNHNS, SASEGT. The CDR3 sequence is 19 residues long. Trimming shortened V by 3 bases and J by 6 bases, and 29 bases separated the two germline ends. Written as DNA, the CDR3 is TGTGCCAGCAGTGATGTTGCGAAAGAACTCCCAGGGGAAGGTCCTGAAGCTTTCTTT. It codes for CASSDVAKELPGEGPEAFF.

This chain connects TRBV15 to TRBJ1-5, with a tentative D call TRBD1 (5 bases). The length of the CDR3 is 17 residues. V lost 6 bases, J lost 2 bases, and 20 bases lay in between. CDR1 and CDR2 from the germline V gene are LNHNV and YYDKDF (reference sequence). Here the CDR3 DNA reads TGTGCCACCAGTGTTGACAGCCTTCGAGAGCGCAATCAGCCCCAGCATTTT. It specifies CATSVDSLRERNQPQHF.

The chain carries TRBV4-1 and TRBJ1-5; 8 bases are a match to TRBD1. Trimming at V came to 0 bases and at J to 1 base, leaving 14 bases not matched to a gene. Germline-derived CDR1 and CDR2 are MGHRA and YSYEKL. This CDR3 contains 20 residues. CDR3 amino acids: CASSQDYPGQGKSSNQPQHF. The CDR3 region has the DNA TGCGCCAGCAGCCAAGATTACCCCGGACAGGGAAAATCAAGCAATCAGCCCCAGCATTTT.

The V call is TRBV6-5, the J call TRBJ1-2; a possible D gene is TRBD1 (6 bases). The CDR3 has 14 residues. Trimming cost V 4 bases and J 8 bases, with 17 bases left between them. Germline CDR1 MNHEY, CDR2 SVGAGI. Here the CDR3 DNA reads TGTGCCAGCAGTTGGGGTTGGGGGCTGGGGGGCTACACCTTC. Protein product: CASSWGWGLGGYTF.

The rearrangement links TRBV18 to TRBJ2-7; D remains unclear. CDR3 length: 14 amino acids. Trimming took off 2 bases at V and 0 bases at J, with 8 bases between the two ends. Germline loops: CDR1 KGHSH, CDR2 LQKENI. CDR3 protein: CASSPRSPSYEQYF. In DNA, the CDR3 is TGTGCCAGCTCACCAAGGAGTCCCTCCTACGAGCAGTACTTC.

CDR3 residues: CASSLAVNYGYTF. The CDR3 DNA reads as TGTGCCAGCAGCTTGGCGGTTAACTATGGCTACACCTTC. This chain uses TRBV5-6 with TRBJ1-2; D not resolved. From germline, CDR1 is SGHDT and CDR2 YYEEEE. The CDR3 has 13 residues. V lost 0 bases and J 1 base, leaving 4 bases between the germline ends.

This chain links TRBV7-9 with TRBJ1-4, with a possible D match to TRBD1 (6 bases). The CDR3 covers 18 residues. The V end was cut by 1 base, the J end by 0 bases, with 15 bases between. From germline, CDR1 is SEHNR and CDR2 FQNEAQ (reference sequence). As DNA, the CDR3 is TGTGCCAGCAGCTTAGTAGTGTGGTGGACAGCAACTAATGAAAAACTGTTTTTT. Its protein product is CASSLVVWWTATNEKLFF. The full variable domain, with the rest looked up from reference TRBV7-9 and TRBJ1-4, is DTGVSQNPRHKITKRGQNVTFRCDPISEHNRLYWYRQTLGQGPEFLTYFQNEAQLEKSRLLSDRFSAERPKGSFSTLEIQRTEQGDSAMYLCASSLVVWWTATNEKLFFGSGTQLSVL.

This rearrangement joins TRBV4-1 to TRBJ2-3; 8 nucleotides align to TRBD2. The V and J ends lost 1 base and 4 bases, in that order; junction bases with no gene match: 10. The CDR3 has 17 amino acids. Germline V lookup: CDR1 MGHRA, CDR2 YSYEKL. DNA of the CDR3: TGCGCCAGCAGCCAAGGAGTCTCGGGGGGGCGAGCAGATACGCAGTATTTT. Its protein is CASSQGVSGGRADTQYF.

This sequence joins TRBV5-6 and TRBJ1-3, with D perhaps TRBD1 (6 bases). Germline CDR1 reads SGHDT; CDR2 reads YYEEEE. This CDR3 contains 17 residues. The V gene lost 4 bases and the J gene lost 1 base, with 18 bases spanning the gap. This chain's CDR3 is CASSPGGAGDSGNTIYF. CDR3 in DNA: TGTGCCAGCAGCCCCGGAGGAGCAGGGGATTCTGGAAACACCATATATTTT.

This clone was observed a few times. This chain connects TRBV7-8 to TRBJ1-1; D possibly corresponds to TRBD1 (5 bases). The CDR3 totals 20 residues. The germline V and J ends were trimmed by 2 bases and 1 base, with 26 bases remaining between them. The V gene's germline CDR1 is SGHVS and CDR2 FQNEAQ. The chain's CDR3 is CASSLILFSSGRGRNTEAFF. As DNA, the CDR3 is TGTGCCAGCAGCTTAATTTTATTTTCCTCGGGGCGGGGGAGGAACACTGAAGCTTTCTTT.